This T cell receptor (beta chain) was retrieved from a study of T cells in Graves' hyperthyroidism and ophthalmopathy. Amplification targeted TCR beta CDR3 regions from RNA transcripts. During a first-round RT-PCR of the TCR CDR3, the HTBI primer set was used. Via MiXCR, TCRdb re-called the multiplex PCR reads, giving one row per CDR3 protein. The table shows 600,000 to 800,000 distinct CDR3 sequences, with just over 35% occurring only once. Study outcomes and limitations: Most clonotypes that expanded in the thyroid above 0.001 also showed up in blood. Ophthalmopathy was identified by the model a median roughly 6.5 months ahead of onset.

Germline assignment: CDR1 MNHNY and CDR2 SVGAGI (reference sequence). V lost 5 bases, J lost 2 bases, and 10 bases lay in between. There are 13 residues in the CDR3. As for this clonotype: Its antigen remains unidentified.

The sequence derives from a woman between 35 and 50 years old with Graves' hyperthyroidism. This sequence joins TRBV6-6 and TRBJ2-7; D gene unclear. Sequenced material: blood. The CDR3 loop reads CASSATITYEQYF. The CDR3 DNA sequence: TGTGCCAGCAGTGCCACAATAACCTACGAGCAGTACTTC.